The rows below give T cell receptor beta chains drawn from one sample of a study of beta chain features in type 1 diabetes. Generated by immunoSEQ multiplex PCR, the TCRdb table keeps only in-frame clones and is missing some. The sample carries about 140,000 clones, 6.5% to 8.5% recorded once. Sequencing was done on a sample of central memory CD4+ T cells from blood. The receptors were sampled from a woman aged 30 to 39 in good health. Each CDR3 is given with its conserved first and last residue. A D gene is named only where the DNA matches it firmly. Size values are once, few and many counts, or a class for expanded clones, and some rows have none.

v_gene	j_gene	d_gene	abundance	CDR3aa	CDR3nt
TRBV7-2	TRBJ2-2	TRBD2	NA	CASSLARLAGGNTGELFF	TGTGCCAGCAGCTTAGCCCGGCTAGCGGGAGGAAACACCGGGGAGCTGTTTTTT
TRBV28	TRBJ2-7	NA	few	CASSTRKGSRSYEQYF	TGTGCCAGCAGTACCCGCAAAGGGAGCAGATCCTACGAGCAGTACTTC
TRBV27	TRBJ2-7	TRBD1	few	CASSPLTGPYEQYF	TGTGCCAGCAGTCCACTGACAGGGCCATACGAGCAGTACTTC
TRBV2	TRBJ2-1	TRBD1	NA	CASSYDRGNEQFF	TGTGCCAGCAGTTACGACAGGGGGAATGAGCAGTTCTTC
TRBV19	TRBJ2-7	NA	few	CASSMSRGPAGIYEQYF	TGTGCCAGTAGTATGTCCAGGGGTCCAGCGGGGATCTACGAGCAGTACTTC
TRBV30	TRBJ2-1	TRBD2	few	CAWSVVAGESEQFF	TGTGCCTGGAGTGTAGTTGCGGGAGAAAGTGAGCAGTTCTTC
TRBV25-1	TRBJ2-7	TRBD1	few	CASSAPLGQGKSYEQYF	TGTGCCAGCAGTGCACCCTTAGGACAGGGGAAGAGCTACGAGCAGTACTTC
TRBV7-2	TRBJ2-1	TRBD2	few	CASSYLAGGNEQFF	TGTGCCAGCAGCTACTTAGCGGGAGGGAATGAGCAGTTCTTC
TRBV4-3	TRBJ2-3	NA	few	CASSRAGTSNTDTQYF	TGCGCCAGCAGCCGCGCCGGGACATCAAACACAGATACGCAGTATTTT
TRBV7-2	TRBJ2-7	TRBD2	NA	CASSLAVGLGYEQYF	TGTGCCAGCAGCTTAGCGGTGGGACTAGGGTACGAGCAGTACTTC
TRBV29-1	TRBJ1-2	TRBD1	few	CSVDISGGTYGYTF	TGCAGCGTTGATATATCAGGGGGCACCTATGGCTACACCTTC
TRBV5-1	TRBJ2-3	TRBD2	NA	CASRSTGTSGDTQYF	TGCGCCAGCAGATCTACCGGGACTAGTGGCGATACGCAGTATTTT
TRBV28	TRBJ2-5	TRBD2	few	CASRPGLAGETQYF	TGTGCCAGCAGACCGGGACTAGCGGGAGAGACCCAGTACTTC
TRBV7-2	TRBJ2-3	TRBD1	few	CASSLGASLGQGLNTQYF	TGTGCCAGCAGCTTAGGGGCGAGCCTGGGACAGGGCCTAAATACGCAGTATTTT
TRBV7-8	TRBJ2-1	TRBD2	NA	CASSLGTSGNEQFF	TGTGCCAGCAGCTTAGGGACTAGCGGTAATGAGCAGTTCTTC
TRBV27	TRBJ1-1	TRBD1	few	CASSSLLRTGTNTEAFF	TGTGCCAGCAGTTCACTACTCCGGACAGGGACCAACACTGAAGCTTTCTTT
TRBV30	TRBJ2-4	NA	NA	CAWSQSSTNIQYF	TGTGCCTGGAGTCAGTCTAGCACAAACATTCAGTACTTC
TRBV25-1	TRBJ2-1	TRBD2	NA	CASSRRTSGSITVDEQFF	TGTGCCAGCAGTAGACGGACTAGCGGGAGTATAACAGTAGATGAGCAGTTCTTC
TRBV29-1	TRBJ1-1	NA	NA	CSVEDSGRIMNTEAFF	TGCAGCGTTGAAGATTCAGGGAGGATTATGAACACTGAAGCTTTCTTT
TRBV6-6	TRBJ2-7	NA	few	CASSYSPAEPSYEQYF	TGTGCCAGCAGTTACTCGCCCGCGGAACCCTCCTACGAGCAGTACTTC
TRBV5-4	TRBJ2-2	TRBD1	few	CASSINRGRNTGELFF	TGTGCCAGCAGCATAAACAGGGGCCGGAACACCGGGGAGCTGTTTTTT
TRBV19	TRBJ1-1	NA	NA	CASSMYTTEAFF	TGTGCCAGTAGTATGTACACCACTGAAGCTTTCTTT
TRBV2	TRBJ1-2	NA	few	CASRAQGMGPYGYTF	TGTGCCAGCAGGGCCCAGGGGATGGGGCCCTATGGCTACACCTTC
TRBV7-2	TRBJ1-2	NA	few	CASSEQPNYGYTF	TGTGCCAGCAGTGAACAGCCGAACTATGGCTACACCTTC
TRBV18	TRBJ1-2	TRBD1	few	CASSQIPRDRDDGYTF	TGTGCCAGCTCACAAATCCCCCGGGACAGGGATGACGGCTACACCTTC
TRBV4-3	TRBJ1-1	NA	many	CASSQTGNTEAFF	TGCGCCAGCAGCCAAACAGGGAACACTGAAGCTTTCTTT
TRBV6-1	TRBJ2-1	NA	NA	CASSGRGGSSYNEQFF	TGTGCCAGCAGTGGCCGAGGAGGAAGCTCCTACAATGAGCAGTTCTTC
TRBV13	TRBJ2-2	TRBD1	many	CASSLRQGNTGELFF	TGTGCCAGCAGCTTACGACAGGGAAACACCGGGGAGCTGTTTTTT
TRBV6-5	TRBJ2-3	TRBD2	few	CASSSSGPGGSDTQYF	TGTGCCAGCAGTTCATCGGGCCCGGGAGGGTCAGATACGCAGTATTTT
TRBV30	TRBJ1-2	NA	many	CAWSVENGYTF	TGTGCCTGGAGTGTAGAGAATGGCTACACCTTC
TRBV29-1	TRBJ2-1	NA	few	CSVVYSGVYNEQFF	TGCAGCGTTGTTTACAGCGGAGTCTACAATGAGCAGTTCTTC
TRBV7-8	TRBJ1-2	TRBD1	few	CASSLGTGGAGGYTF	TGTGCCAGCAGCTTGGGGACAGGGGGCGCGGGAGGCTACACCTTC
TRBV7-2	TRBJ2-1	TRBD2	NA	CASSLEKTGGLEQFF	TGTGCCAGCAGCTTAGAGAAAACGGGGGGATTAGAGCAGTTCTTC
TRBV4-1	TRBJ1-1	TRBD1	NA	CASSLRQGGDTEAFF	TGCGCCAGCAGCCTCCGACAGGGGGGAGACACTGAAGCTTTCTTT
TRBV30	TRBJ2-1	TRBD2	many	CACSGLAGVYEQFF	TGTGCCTGCTCGGGACTAGCGGGAGTTTATGAGCAGTTCTTC
TRBV7-2	TRBJ2-1	NA	many	CASSFRDSSYNEQFF	TGTGCCAGCAGCTTTCGGGATAGCTCCTACAATGAGCAGTTCTTC
TRBV30	TRBJ1-2	TRBD1	NA	CAWSNAGTGGYGYTF	TGTGCCTGGAGTAACGCCGGGACAGGGGGCTATGGCTACACCTTC
TRBV10-3	TRBJ2-1	TRBD2	NA	CAISESGLAGATSYNEQFF	TGTGCCATCAGTGAGTCGGGGCTAGCGGGAGCAACCTCCTACAATGAGCAGTTCTTC
TRBV28	TRBJ1-5	NA	few	CASISGGPKPQHF	TGTGCCAGCATATCGGGGGGCCCTAAACCCCAGCATTTT
TRBV18	TRBJ1-1	NA	few	CASSPIDGSTEAFF	TGTGCCAGCTCACCAATCGACGGGTCCACTGAAGCTTTCTTT
TRBV25-1	TRBJ2-7	TRBD2	NA	CASSKPGLELYEQYF	TGTGCCAGCAGTAAACCGGGACTAGAACTCTACGAGCAGTACTTC
TRBV19	TRBJ2-3	TRBD2	few	CASGGSSDTQYF	TGTGCCAGTGGCGGGAGTTCAGATACGCAGTATTTT
TRBV18	TRBJ2-6	TRBD1	many	CASSPDRAGANVLTF	TGTGCCAGCTCACCCGACAGGGCTGGGGCCAACGTCCTGACTTTC
TRBV29-1	TRBJ1-2	NA	NA	CSVVGALANYGYTF	TGCAGCGTTGTAGGTGCCCTAGCTAACTATGGCTACACCTTC
TRBV28	TRBJ2-3	TRBD2	few	CASSQAAGRADTQYF	TGTGCCAGCAGCCAAGCGGCGGGGAGGGCAGATACGCAGTATTTT
TRBV29-1	TRBJ2-4	TRBD2	NA	CSAALAGVAIGRIQYF	TGCAGCGCTGCCCTAGCGGGAGTTGCTATAGGGCGGATTCAGTACTTC
TRBV11-2	TRBJ2-1	TRBD1	many	CASSFHGRGFLNEQFF	TGTGCCAGCAGCTTCCATGGCAGGGGGTTCCTCAATGAGCAGTTCTTC
TRBV9	TRBJ2-3	TRBD2	few	CASSVALAGVGTDTQYF	TGTGCCAGCAGCGTAGCACTAGCGGGAGTCGGCACAGATACGCAGTATTTT
TRBV28	TRBJ1-2	TRBD1	NA	CAHRTGLDYGYTF	TGTGCTCACAGGACAGGGCTTGACTATGGCTACACCTTC
TRBV14	TRBJ2-4	TRBD1	few	CASSQETGGWGNIQYF	TGTGCCAGCAGCCAAGAGACAGGGGGTTGGGGAAACATTCAGTACTTC
TRBV2	TRBJ2-7	TRBD1	few	CASSGQGHSYEQYF	TGTGCCAGCAGTGGACAGGGACACTCCTACGAGCAGTACTTC
TRBV15	TRBJ2-3	NA	NA	CATSRDLTDTQYF	TGTGCCACCAGCAGAGATCTCACAGATACGCAGTATTTT
TRBV11-2	TRBJ2-5	TRBD1	NA	CASSLGTGRQETQYF	TGTGCCAGCAGCTTGGGGACAGGGAGACAAGAGACCCAGTACTTC
TRBV4-2	TRBJ1-5	TRBD1	NA	CASSQEDRGVGNQPQHF	TGTGCCAGCAGCCAAGAGGACAGGGGAGTGGGGAATCAGCCCCAGCATTTT